These 27 T cell receptor beta chains came from one sample sequenced in a study of blood T cell repertoires in COVID-19. Repertoires were generated with immunoSEQ multiplex PCR, while TCRdb's copy carries only in-frame clones and drops some. The sample carries about 270,000 clones, 75% to 85% recorded once. Source material: PBMCs or T cells enriched from blood (not recorded which). The receptors originated from a woman between 50 and 59 years old with acute COVID-19.

The chain links TRBV5-5 to TRBJ1-2; 10 bases map to TRBD1. This CDR3 comprises 16 residues. Germline trimming cut 4 bases from V and 6 bases from J; bases unmatched to any gene: 12. Per the germline V gene, CDR1 is SGHKS and CDR2 is YYEKEE (reference sequence). The CDR3 is CASSPRKGQGIDGYTF. For the CDR3, the DNA is TGTGCCAGCAGCCCCCGGAAGGGACAGGGGATAGATGGCTACACCTTC.

This chain links TRBV9 with TRBJ1-1, with D tentatively TRBD1 (6 bases). The CDR3 is made up of 13 amino acids. Germline CDR1 is SGDLS and CDR2 is YYNGEE. V was cut by 3 bases and J by 7 bases, with 13 bases left in between. The CDR3 DNA reads as TGTGCCAGCAGCGACGGGACATCGGTTGAAGCTTTCTTT. This encodes CASSDGTSVEAFF.

This clone has just a few counts. The chain uses TRBV7-9 and TRBJ2-1; D remains unclear. Between the trimmed V and J ends, which lost 5 bases and 9 bases, there was a span of 14 bases. Germline CDR1 reads SEHNR; CDR2 reads FQNEAQ (reference sequence). CDR3 length: 13 amino acids. Here the CDR3 DNA reads TGTGCCAGCAGCCTACTGCATATAGCTGAGCAGTTCTTC. Amino acid sequence: CASSLLHIAEQFF.

The chain combines TRBV6-5 with TRBJ2-3; 8 bases agree with TRBD1. With 6 bases clipped from V and 5 bases from J, the junction kept 10 bases outside the gene matches. Germline loops: CDR1 MNHEY, CDR2 SVGAGI. CDR3 length: 15 amino acids. The CDR3 protein is CASSQLGQGGDTQYF. CDR3 in DNA: TGTGCCAGCAGCCAACTAGGACAGGGTGGAGATACGCAGTATTTT.

The gene calls are TRBV24-1 and TRBJ2-3; D perhaps matches TRBD1 (6 bases). The CDR3 is 14 amino acids. Germline-derived CDR1 and CDR2 are KGHDR and SFDVKD. Trimming left V 2 bases short and J 1 base short, with 6 bases between. CDR3 bases: TGTGCCACCAGTGATTCAGGGGGCACAGATACGCAGTATTTT. Amino acid sequence: CATSDSGGTDTQYF.

This CDR3 is CASSSAAGRGNGYTF. The CDR3 DNA reads as TGTGCCAGCAGCTCCGCTGCGGGGAGGGGAAATGGCTACACCTTC. The rearrangement uses TRBV7-9 and TRBJ1-2; D possibly corresponds to TRBD1 (5 bases). The V gene lost 4 bases and the J gene lost 6 bases, with 18 bases spanning the gap. CDR1 is SEHNR, CDR2 FQNEAQ, per germline (reference sequence). CDR3 length: 15 amino acids.

The chain recombines TRBV27 with TRBJ1-1, with unresolved D. The V and J ends lost 4 bases and 10 bases respectively, with 13 bases between them. Germline loops: CDR1 MNHEY, CDR2 SMNVEV (reference sequence). The CDR3 consists of 12 residues. The CDR3, as DNA: TGTGCCAGCAGTTCCCCGTCACGGGTAGCTTTCTTT. Its translation: CASSSPSRVAFF.

The V call is TRBV5-1, the J call TRBJ2-1; 9 bases line up with TRBD1. After removal of 0 bases from V and 4 bases from J, the junction contained 8 bases not matched to a gene. Germline V gene sequence: CDR1 SGHRS, CDR2 YFSETQ. CDR3 length: 17 amino acids. The CDR3 is CASSLGQTGGTYNEQFF. CDR3 nucleotide sequence: TGCGCCAGCAGCTTGGGGCAGACAGGGGGAACTTACAATGAGCAGTTCTTC.

The V call is TRBV4-1, the J call TRBJ2-7; 12 bases align to TRBD1. The length of the CDR3 is 14 residues. V was pared by 4 bases and J by 9 bases, with 7 bases of the junction left unmatched. Germline CDR1 reads MGHRA; CDR2 reads YSYEKL. In DNA, the CDR3 is TGCGCCAGCAGCCCGGGACAGGGGGCGGTGGCGCAGTACTTC. As protein: CASSPGQGAVAQYF.

In the case of this clone: Since a much larger clone is just one base distant, this may be a read error. Other DNA sequences in the sample encode the same CDR3. The chain is built from TRBV7-9 and TRBJ1-2; tentatively, D is TRBD1 (6 bases). The V and J ends lost 5 bases and 2 bases respectively, with 9 bases between them. From germline, CDR1 is SEHNR and CDR2 FQNEAQ (reference sequence). The CDR3 loop spans 13 amino acids. CDR3 sequence: CASSPQGNYGYTF. The CDR3 region has the DNA TGTGCCAGCAGCCCCCAGGGGAACTATGGCTACACCTTC.

V gene TRBV5-1 combines with J gene TRBJ2-1, with 14 bases aligning to TRBD2. CDR1 is SGHRS, CDR2 YFSETQ, per germline. This CDR3 spans 17 amino acids. V lost 6 bases to trimming and J lost 4 bases; unmatched junction nucleotides: 9. DNA of the CDR3: TGCGCCAGCACTTTGACTAGCGGGGGGGCAAGGTACAATGAGCAGTTCTTC. As protein: CASTLTSGGARYNEQFF.

The V call is TRBV7-2, the J call TRBJ1-2; 8 positions match TRBD1. The CDR3 has 15 amino acids. The V segment lost 5 bases and the J segment 4 bases; nucleotides outside the gene matches: 9. Germline loops: CDR1 SGHTA, CDR2 FQGNSA. CDR3 nucleotide sequence: TGTGCCAGCAGCCTGTTAGGGGACAGGCGCTATGGCTACACCTTC. It yields the protein CASSLLGDRRYGYTF. Full variable domain (remainder filled in from reference TRBV7-2 and TRBJ1-2): GAGVSQSPSNKVTEKGKDVELRCDPISGHTALYWYRQSLGQGLEFLIYFQGNSAPDKSGLPSDRFSAERTGGSVSTLTIQRTQQEDSAVYLCASSLLGDRRYGYTFGSGTRLTVV.

This chain links TRBV7-9 with TRBJ1-2; TRBD1 aligns across 8 bases. Germline loops: CDR1 SEHNR, CDR2 FQNEAQ (reference sequence). The CDR3 sequence is 16 residues long. Unmatched junction bases numbered 17, after V lost 8 bases and J lost 6 bases. Here the CDR3 reads CASGLSLRGRADGYTF. DNA of the CDR3: TGTGCCAGCGGCCTTTCCCTCAGGGGGCGAGCTGATGGCTACACCTTC.

This clone was counted only a few times. This chain uses TRBV5-5 with TRBJ2-6; TRBD1 matches 9 bases. Looked up from germline, CDR1 is SGHKS and CDR2 is YYEKEE (reference sequence). V trimming: 3 bases; J trimming: 1 base; junction bases outside the gene matches: 11. CDR3 length: 19 amino acids. In nucleotides, the CDR3 is TGTGCCAGCAGCTCCCTCTACCGGGACAGGGTATCTGGGGCCAACGTCCTGACTTTC. Translation: CASSSLYRDRVSGANVLTF.

V and J are TRBV6-6 and TRBJ2-5, with D perhaps matching TRBD2 (6 bases). The CDR3 has 14 residues. The V end lost 2 bases, the J end lost 5 bases, and 12 bases lay between the germline ends. Germline-derived CDR1 and CDR2 are MNHNY and SVGAGI (reference sequence). The CDR3 is CASSYGGGGETQYF. As DNA, the CDR3 is TGTGCCAGCAGTTACGGTGGGGGAGGCGAGACCCAGTACTTC.

The chain links TRBV9 to TRBJ2-5, with TRBD2 as a possible D gene (6 bases). V gave up 0 bases and J gave up 5 bases, with 8 bases separating them. CDR1 is SGDLS and CDR2 is YYNGEE in the germline V gene. There are 13 residues in the CDR3. The CDR3 bases are TGTGCCAGCAGCGTAGAAGGGAGGGAGACCCAGTACTTC. This translates into CASSVEGRETQYF.

CDR3 amino acids: CASSPQTGMNEQYF. Here the CDR3 DNA reads TGTGCCAGCTCACCACAAACAGGGATGAACGAGCAGTACTTC. This sequence joins TRBV18 and TRBJ2-7, with D possibly matching TRBD1 (6 bases). Per the germline V gene, CDR1 is KGHSH and CDR2 is LQKENI. The CDR3 runs 14 residues. Trimming shortened V by 1 base and J by 5 bases, and 12 bases separated the two germline ends.

This clone was detected only once. The rearrangement links TRBV10-1 to TRBJ1-1; possible D gene TRBD1, 6 bases. V dropped 7 bases and J dropped 13 bases, with 22 bases sitting between them. The CDR3 is 13 residues long. Germline-derived CDR1 and CDR2 are WNHNN and SYGVQD (reference sequence). The CDR3 protein is CASKESGDIRVFF. Written as DNA, the CDR3 is TGCGCCAGCAAGGAGTCGGGGGACATTCGGGTTTTCTTT.

This clone was counted a few times. This chain joins TRBV7-9 and TRBJ1-6, with no clear D. The CDR3 covers 12 residues. Germline V lookup: CDR1 SEHNR, CDR2 FQNEAQ (reference sequence). Trimming removed 2 bases at V and 7 bases at J, with 3 bases between. The CDR3 protein is CASSLQNSPLHF. The CDR3 DNA reads TGTGCCAGCAGCTTACAGAATTCACCCCTCCACTTT.

The chain links TRBV6-5 to TRBJ2-2; no reliable D call. The CDR3 covers 13 residues. Germline V gene data show CDR1 as MNHEY and CDR2 as SVGAGI. V gave up 5 bases and J gave up 7 bases, with 11 bases separating them. The CDR3 is CASSHPPGGELFF. The CDR3 nucleotides are TGTGCCAGCAGTCACCCCCCGGGCGGGGAGCTGTTTTTT.

The V call is TRBV19, the J call TRBJ1-5; tentatively, D is TRBD1 (6 bases). The CDR3 totals 15 residues. Germline V gene data show CDR1 as LNHDA and CDR2 as SQIVND (reference sequence). The germline V and J ends were trimmed by 3 bases and 4 bases, with 13 bases remaining between them. For the CDR3, the DNA is TGTGCCAGTAGTATGGGGCAGGGGCGGAATCAGCCCCAGCATTTT. Its protein is CASSMGQGRNQPQHF. The full variable domain, with the rest looked up from reference TRBV19 and TRBJ1-5, is DGGITQSPKYLFRKEGQNVTLSCEQNLNHDAMYWYRQDPGQGLRLIYYSQIVNDFQKGDIAEGYSVSREKKESFPLTVTSAQKNPTAFYLCASSMGQGRNQPQHFGDGTRLSIL.

This chain joins TRBV19 and TRBJ1-2; possible D gene TRBD1, 6 bases. This CDR3 is built from 13 residues. Trimming stripped 11 bases from V and 8 bases from J, with 21 bases between. Germline CDR1 is LNHDA and CDR2 is SQIVND (reference sequence). In nucleotides, the CDR3 is TGTGCCGTTCGAGGGGGTCGCACAGGGGGCTACACCTTC. Protein sequence: CAVRGGRTGGYTF.

This clone was seen just once. The chain joins TRBV5-1 to TRBJ2-3, with D possibly TRBD2 on 6 matching bases. Germline V CDR1 and CDR2: SGHRS, YFSETQ. The CDR3 loop spans 14 amino acids. V lost 4 bases and J 5 bases, leaving 14 bases between the germline ends. CDR3 DNA: TGCGCCAGCAGCCGTGGAGGGGTCGAAGATACGCAGTATTTT. Translating it yields CASSRGGVEDTQYF.

The J gene is TRBJ1-1, the V gene TRBV19; maybe TRBD1 (5 bases). Germline-derived CDR1 and CDR2 are LNHDA and SQIVND (reference sequence). The CDR3 totals 15 residues. V lost 3 bases to trimming and J lost 4 bases, with 15 bases between them. The CDR3 DNA reads as TGTGCCAGTAGTATCGGGGGTTTCCCCCCCACTGAAGCTTTCTTT. Translating it yields CASSIGGFPPTEAFF. The variable domain in full, with the rest retrieved from reference TRBV19 and TRBJ1-1, is DGGITQSPKYLFRKEGQNVTLSCEQNLNHDAMYWYRQDPGQGLRLIYYSQIVNDFQKGDIAEGYSVSREKKESFPLTVTSAQKNPTAFYLCASSIGGFPPTEAFFGQGTRLTVV.

Written as DNA, the CDR3 is TGTGCCAGCAGTGTGGGCAGGGGTGGTGAGCAGTTCTTC. Encoded protein: CASSVGRGGEQFF. The chain uses TRBV2 and TRBJ2-1; maybe TRBD1 (6 bases). Trimming took 4 bases from V and 9 from J, leaving 13 bases between them. The CDR3 is 13 residues long. Germline V gives CDR1 SNHLY, CDR2 FYNNEI.

The rearrangement joins TRBV5-1 to TRBJ1-6; 9 bases are a match to TRBD1. Per germline, CDR1 SGHRS and CDR2 YFSETQ. This CDR3 has 14 amino acids. V was clipped by 5 bases and J by 7 bases; unmatched bases: 4. This CDR3 reads CASRFDRGNSPLHF. DNA for the CDR3: TGCGCCAGCAGGTTTGACAGGGGGAATTCACCCCTCCACTTT.

This clone turned up a few times. The V gene is TRBV5-1, the J gene TRBJ1-2; TRBD1 agrees at 9 bases. Per germline, CDR1 SGHRS and CDR2 YFSETQ. The CDR3 runs to 14 residues. The V and J ends lost 5 bases and 4 bases, in that order; junction bases with no gene match: 6. The CDR3 is CASSSEDRGYGYTF. CDR3 DNA sequence: TGCGCCAGCAGTTCTGAGGACAGGGGCTATGGCTACACCTTC.